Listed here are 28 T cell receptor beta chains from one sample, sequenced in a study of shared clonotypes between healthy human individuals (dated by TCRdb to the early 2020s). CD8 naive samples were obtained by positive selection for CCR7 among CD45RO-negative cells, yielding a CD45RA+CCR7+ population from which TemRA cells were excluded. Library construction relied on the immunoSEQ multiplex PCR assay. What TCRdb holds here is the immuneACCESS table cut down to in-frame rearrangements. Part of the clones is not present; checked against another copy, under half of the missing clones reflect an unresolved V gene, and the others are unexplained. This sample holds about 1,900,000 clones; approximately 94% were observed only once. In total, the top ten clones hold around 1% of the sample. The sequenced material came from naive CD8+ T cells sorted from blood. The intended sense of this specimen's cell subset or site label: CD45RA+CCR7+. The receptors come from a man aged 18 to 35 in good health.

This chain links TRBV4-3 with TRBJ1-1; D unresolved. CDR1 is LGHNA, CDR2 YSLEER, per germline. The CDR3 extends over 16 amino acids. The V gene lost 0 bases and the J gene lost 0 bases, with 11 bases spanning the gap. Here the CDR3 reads CASSQDLGGLNTEAFF. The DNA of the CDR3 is TGCGCCAGCAGCCAAGATTTGGGCGGACTGAACACTGAAGCTTTCTTT.

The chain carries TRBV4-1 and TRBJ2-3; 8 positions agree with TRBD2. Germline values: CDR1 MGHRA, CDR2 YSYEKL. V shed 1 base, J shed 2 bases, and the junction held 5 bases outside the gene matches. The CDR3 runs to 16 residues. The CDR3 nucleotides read TGCGCCAGCAGCCAAGTCGCGGGGGGAGTCACAGATACGCAGTATTTT. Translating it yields CASSQVAGGVTDTQYF.

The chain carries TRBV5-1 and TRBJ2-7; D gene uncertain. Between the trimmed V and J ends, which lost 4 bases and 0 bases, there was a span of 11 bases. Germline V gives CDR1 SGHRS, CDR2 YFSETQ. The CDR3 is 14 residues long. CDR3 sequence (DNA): TGCGCCAGCAGCCCGGAACTACTCTCCTACGAGCAGTACTTC. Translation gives CASSPELLSYEQYF. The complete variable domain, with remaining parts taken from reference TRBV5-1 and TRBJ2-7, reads KAGVTQTPRYLIKTRGQQVTLSCSPISGHRSVSWYQQTPGQGLQFLFEYFSETQRNKGNFPGRFSGRQFSNSRSEMNVSTLELGDSALYLCASSPELLSYEQYFGPGTRLTVT.

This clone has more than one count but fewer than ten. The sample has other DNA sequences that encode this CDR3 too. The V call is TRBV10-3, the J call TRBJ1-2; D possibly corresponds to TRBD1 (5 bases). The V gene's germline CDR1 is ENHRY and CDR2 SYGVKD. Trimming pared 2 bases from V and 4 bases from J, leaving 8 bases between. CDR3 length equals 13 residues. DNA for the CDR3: TGTGCCATCAGTGAGGGGGCAGTCTATGGCTACACCTTC. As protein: CAISEGAVYGYTF.

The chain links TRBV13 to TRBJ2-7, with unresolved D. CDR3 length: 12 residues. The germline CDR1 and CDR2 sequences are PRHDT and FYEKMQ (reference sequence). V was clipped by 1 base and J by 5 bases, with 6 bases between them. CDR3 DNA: TGTGCCAGCAGCTTAGCAAGCGACGAGCAGTACTTC. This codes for CASSLASDEQYF.

CDR3 sequence (DNA): TGTGCCAGCAGTGCTACCTACGAGCAGTACTTC. Translation gives CASSATYEQYF. The chain is built from TRBV7-3 and TRBJ2-7; no firm D call. The CDR3 is 11 amino acids. Trimming stripped 6 bases from V and 2 bases from J, with 5 bases between. Germline V gives CDR1 SGHTA, CDR2 FQGTGA.

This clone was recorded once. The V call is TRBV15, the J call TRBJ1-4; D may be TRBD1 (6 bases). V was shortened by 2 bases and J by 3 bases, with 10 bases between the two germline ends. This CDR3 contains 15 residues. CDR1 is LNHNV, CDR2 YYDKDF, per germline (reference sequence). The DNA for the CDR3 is TGTGCCACCAGCAGAAAAGGGGGTCCTAATGAAAAACTGTTTTTT. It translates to CATSRKGGPNEKLFF.

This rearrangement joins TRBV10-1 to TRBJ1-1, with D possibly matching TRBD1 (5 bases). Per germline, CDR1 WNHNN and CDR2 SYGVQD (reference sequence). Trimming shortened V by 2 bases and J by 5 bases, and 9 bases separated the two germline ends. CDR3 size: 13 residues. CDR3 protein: CASSEDTGTEAFF. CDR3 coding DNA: TGCGCCAGCAGTGAGGACACAGGAACTGAAGCTTTCTTT.

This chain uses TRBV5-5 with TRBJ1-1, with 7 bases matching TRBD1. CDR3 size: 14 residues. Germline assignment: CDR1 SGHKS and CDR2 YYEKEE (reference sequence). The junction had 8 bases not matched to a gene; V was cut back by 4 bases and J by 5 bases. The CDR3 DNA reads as TGTGCCAGCAGCCGCGACAGGGCCCTAACTGAAGCTTTCTTT. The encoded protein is CASSRDRALTEAFF.

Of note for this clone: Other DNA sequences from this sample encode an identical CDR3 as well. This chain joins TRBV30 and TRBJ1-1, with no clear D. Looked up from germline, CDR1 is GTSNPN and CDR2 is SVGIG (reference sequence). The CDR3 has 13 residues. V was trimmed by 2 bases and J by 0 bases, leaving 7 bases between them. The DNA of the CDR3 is TGTGCCTGGAGTTCGGGTTTGAACACTGAAGCTTTCTTT. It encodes CAWSSGLNTEAFF. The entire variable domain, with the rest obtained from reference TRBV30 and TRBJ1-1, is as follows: SQTIHQWPATLVQPVGSPLSLECTVEGTSNPNLYWYRQAAGRGLQLLFYSVGIGQISSEVPQNLSASRPQDRQFILSSKKLLLSDSGFYLCAWSSGLNTEAFFGQGTRLTVV.

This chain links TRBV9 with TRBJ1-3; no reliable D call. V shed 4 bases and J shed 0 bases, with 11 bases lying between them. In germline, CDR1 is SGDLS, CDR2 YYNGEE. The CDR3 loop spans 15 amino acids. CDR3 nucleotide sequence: TGTGCCAGCAGCCCCGGGATCAGCTCTGGAAACACCATATATTTT. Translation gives CASSPGISSGNTIYF. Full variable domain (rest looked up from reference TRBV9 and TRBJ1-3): DSGVTQTPKHLITATGQRVTLRCSPRSGDLSVYWYQQSLDQGLQFLIQYYNGEERAKGNILERFSAQQFPDLHSELNLSSLELGDSALYFCASSPGISSGNTIYFGEGSWLTVV.

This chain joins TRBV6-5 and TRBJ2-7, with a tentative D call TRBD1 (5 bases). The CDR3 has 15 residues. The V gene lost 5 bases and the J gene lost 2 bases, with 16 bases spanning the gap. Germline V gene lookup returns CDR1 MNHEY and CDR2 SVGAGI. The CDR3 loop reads CASSPIRQGTYEQYF. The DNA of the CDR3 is TGTGCCAGCAGTCCGATTCGTCAGGGCACCTACGAGCAGTACTTC.

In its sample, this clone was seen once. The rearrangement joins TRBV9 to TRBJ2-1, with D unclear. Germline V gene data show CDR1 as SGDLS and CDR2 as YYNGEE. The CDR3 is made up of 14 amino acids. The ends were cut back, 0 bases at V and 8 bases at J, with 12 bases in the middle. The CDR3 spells CASSVGSPLDEQFF. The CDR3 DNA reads TGTGCCAGCAGCGTAGGTTCCCCTCTGGATGAGCAGTTCTTC.

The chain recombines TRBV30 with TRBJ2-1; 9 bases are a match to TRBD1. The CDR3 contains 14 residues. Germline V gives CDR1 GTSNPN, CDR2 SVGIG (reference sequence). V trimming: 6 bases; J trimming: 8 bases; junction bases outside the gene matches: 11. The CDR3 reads CACEGTGIDDEQFF. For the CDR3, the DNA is TGTGCCTGTGAAGGGACAGGGATAGATGATGAGCAGTTCTTC.

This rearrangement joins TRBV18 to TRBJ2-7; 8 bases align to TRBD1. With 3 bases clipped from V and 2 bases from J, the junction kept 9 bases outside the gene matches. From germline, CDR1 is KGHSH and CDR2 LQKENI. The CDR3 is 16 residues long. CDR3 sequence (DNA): TGTGCCAGCTCACCTGAGGACAGGGTGGCCCCCTACGAGCAGTACTTC. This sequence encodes CASSPEDRVAPYEQYF.

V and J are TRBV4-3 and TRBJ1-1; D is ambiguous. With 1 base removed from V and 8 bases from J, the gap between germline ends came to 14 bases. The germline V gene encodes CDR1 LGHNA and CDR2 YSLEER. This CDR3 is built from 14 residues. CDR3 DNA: TGCGCCAGCAGCCAAGGATTCTCGACGGTCGAAGCTTTCTTT. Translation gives CASSQGFSTVEAFF.

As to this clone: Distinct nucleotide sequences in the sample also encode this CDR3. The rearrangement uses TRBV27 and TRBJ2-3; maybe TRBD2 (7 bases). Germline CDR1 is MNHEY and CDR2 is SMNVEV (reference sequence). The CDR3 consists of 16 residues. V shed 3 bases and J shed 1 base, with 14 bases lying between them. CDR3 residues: CASSLIGGAGTDTQYF. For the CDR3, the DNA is TGTGCCAGCAGTTTGATAGGGGGGGCAGGCACAGATACGCAGTATTTT.

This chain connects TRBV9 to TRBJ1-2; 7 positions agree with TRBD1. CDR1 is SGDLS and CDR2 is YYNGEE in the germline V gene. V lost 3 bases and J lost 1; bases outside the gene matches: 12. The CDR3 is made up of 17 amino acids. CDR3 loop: CASSDNTGTAINYGYTF. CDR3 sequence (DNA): TGTGCCAGCAGCGATAATACCGGGACAGCAATTAACTATGGCTACACCTTC.

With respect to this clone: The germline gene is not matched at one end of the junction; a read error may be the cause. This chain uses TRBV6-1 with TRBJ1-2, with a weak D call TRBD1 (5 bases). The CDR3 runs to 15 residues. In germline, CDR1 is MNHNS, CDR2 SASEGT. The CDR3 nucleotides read TGTGCCAGCAGCGAAGGTTCTCAGGGACCCTATGGCTACACCTTC. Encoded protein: CASSEGSQGPYGYTF.

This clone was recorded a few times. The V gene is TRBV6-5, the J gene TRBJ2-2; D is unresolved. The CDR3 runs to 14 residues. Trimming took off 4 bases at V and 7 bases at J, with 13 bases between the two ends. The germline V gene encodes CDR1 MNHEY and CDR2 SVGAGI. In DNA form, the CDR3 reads TGTGCCAGCAGTTTAATGGCAGTCGACGGGGAGCTGTTTTTT. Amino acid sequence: CASSLMAVDGELFF.

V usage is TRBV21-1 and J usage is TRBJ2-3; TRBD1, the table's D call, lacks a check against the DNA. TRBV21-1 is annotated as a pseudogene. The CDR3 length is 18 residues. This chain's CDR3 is CASSKEWAGHSSTDTQYF. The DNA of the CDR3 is TGTGCCAGCAGCAAAGAATGGGCAGGACATTCTAGCACAGATACGCAGTATTTT.

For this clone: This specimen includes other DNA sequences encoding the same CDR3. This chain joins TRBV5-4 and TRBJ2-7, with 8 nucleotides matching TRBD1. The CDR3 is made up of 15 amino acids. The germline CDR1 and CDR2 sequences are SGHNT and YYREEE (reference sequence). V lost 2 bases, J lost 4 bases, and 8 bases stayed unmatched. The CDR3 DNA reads TGTGCCAGCAGCTTTGGACAGGGAAATTCTTACGAGCAGTACTTC. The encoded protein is CASSFGQGNSYEQYF.

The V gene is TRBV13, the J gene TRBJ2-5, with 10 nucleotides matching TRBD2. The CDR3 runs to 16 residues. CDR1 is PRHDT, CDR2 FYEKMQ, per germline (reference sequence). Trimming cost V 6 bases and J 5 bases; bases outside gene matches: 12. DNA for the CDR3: TGTGCCAGCAGGCCTAGTCGAAGCGGGGGGGCGGAGACCCAGTACTTC. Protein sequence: CASRPSRSGGAETQYF.

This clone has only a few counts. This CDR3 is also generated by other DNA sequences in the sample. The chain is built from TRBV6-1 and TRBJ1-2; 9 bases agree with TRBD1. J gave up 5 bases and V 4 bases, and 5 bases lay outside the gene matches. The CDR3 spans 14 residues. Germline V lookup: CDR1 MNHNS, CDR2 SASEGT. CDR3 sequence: CASSALGQGYGYTF. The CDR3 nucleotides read TGTGCCAGCAGTGCGCTGGGACAGGGATATGGCTACACCTTC.

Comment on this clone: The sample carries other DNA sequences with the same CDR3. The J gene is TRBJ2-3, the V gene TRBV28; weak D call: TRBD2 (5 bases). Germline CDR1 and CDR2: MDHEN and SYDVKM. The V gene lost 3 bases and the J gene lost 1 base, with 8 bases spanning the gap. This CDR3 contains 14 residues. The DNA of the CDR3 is TGTGCCAGCAGTTTTTCCGGGGGCACAGATACGCAGTATTTT. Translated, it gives CASSFSGGTDTQYF. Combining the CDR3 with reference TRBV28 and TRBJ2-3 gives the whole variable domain DVKVTQSSRYLVKRTGEKVFLECVQDMDHENMFWYRQDPGLGLRLIYFSYDVKMKEKGDIPEGYSVSREKKERFSLILESASTNQTSMYLCASSFSGGTDTQYFGPGTRLTVL.

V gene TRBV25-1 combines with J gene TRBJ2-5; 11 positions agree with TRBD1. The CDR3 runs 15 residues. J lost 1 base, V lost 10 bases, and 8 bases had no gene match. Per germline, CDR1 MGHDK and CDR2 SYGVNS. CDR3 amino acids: CATTRTGGVQETQYF. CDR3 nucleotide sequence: TGTGCCACCACTCGGACAGGGGGCGTCCAAGAGACCCAGTACTTC.

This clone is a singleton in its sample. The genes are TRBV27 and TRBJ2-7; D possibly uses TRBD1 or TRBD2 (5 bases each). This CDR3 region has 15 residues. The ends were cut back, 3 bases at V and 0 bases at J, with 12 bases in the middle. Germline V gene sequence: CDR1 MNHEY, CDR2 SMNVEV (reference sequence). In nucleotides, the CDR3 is TGTGCCAGCAGTTTTAATCGGGGCTACTCCTACGAGCAGTACTTC. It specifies CASSFNRGYSYEQYF.

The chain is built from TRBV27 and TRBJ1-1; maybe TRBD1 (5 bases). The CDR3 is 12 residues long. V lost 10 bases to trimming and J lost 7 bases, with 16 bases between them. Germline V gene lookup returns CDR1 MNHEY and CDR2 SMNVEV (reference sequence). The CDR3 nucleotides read TGTGCCACCAGGGATGAGTTCGGTGAAGCTTTCTTT. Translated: CATRDEFGEAFF.